This T cell receptor (beta chain) was recorded in a study of immune characterization of retroperitoneal liposarcoma. By share, this clonotype ranks as medium-sized. CDR1 and CDR2 from the germline V gene are MNHNS and SASEGT. This CDR3 is built from 15 residues. One entry per CDR3 protein, called by TCRdb with MiXCR from the PCR reads. The sample includes more than 9,000 distinct CDR3 sequences, 37% of them seen just once. The sequence was collected from a female donor with retroperitoneal liposarcoma. Material for sequencing was tumor tissue. The chain combines TRBV6-1 with TRBJ2-1, with D possibly matching TRBD2 (5 bases). The last part of the DNA fits TRBJ2-7 better; the J call may be wrong. In nucleotides, the CDR3 is TGTGCCAGCAGTCTTCCCCACGGGATGACCTACGAGCAGTACTTC. This codes for CASSLPHGMTYEQYF.